The source of this T cell receptor beta chain is a study of cytomegalovirus exposure and HLA in healthy donors. Per the germline V gene, CDR1 is SGHRS and CDR2 is YFSETQ. This CDR3 has 15 residues. J was trimmed by 4 bases and V by 0 bases; bases with no gene match: 4. PCR amplification relied on 60 Vbeta primers (plus 13 Jbeta primers). Data came from immunoSEQ multiplex PCR; TCRdb stores just in-frame clones and leaves some out. This table holds fewer than 200,000 clones, around 80% found once. This chain uses TRBV5-1 with TRBJ2-1, with 7 positions matching TRBD2. Sequencing was performed on PBMCs. This clonotype was sampled from a man between 35 and 55 years old in good health and CMV-seronegative. The CDR3 sequence is CASSLVGGRYNEQFF. CDR3 DNA: TGCGCCAGCAGCTTGGTGGGAGGGCGGTACAATGAGCAGTTCTTC.